The rows below give T cell receptor beta chains drawn from one sample of a study of T cells in tumors after PD-1 blockade. Profiling relied on immunoSEQ multiplex PCR, and the TCRdb table lists in-frame clones only, not all of them. Here the sample spans around 34,000 clones, roughly 73% being singletons. The material was PBMCs, obtained after anti-PD-1 treatment. The receptors were gathered from a human donor with basal cell carcinoma. CDR3s include the opening cysteine and the closing phenylalanine or tryptophan. D genes are given only for firm matches. For some rows the clone size is stated as once, few or many, or as a class when expanded; others skip it.

j_call v_call clone_size d_call cdr3_nt cdr3_aa
TRBJ1-2 TRBV15 NA NA TGTGCCACCAGCAGAGACAGGTCCAGCTCTGGCTACACCTTC CATSRDRSSSGYTF
TRBJ2-3 TRBV2 few NA TGTGCCAGCAGTGAGCTCACAGATACGCAGTATTTT CASSELTDTQYF
TRBJ2-1 TRBV9 NA TRBD1 TGTGCCAGCAGGGACACAGGGGATGAGCAGTTCTTC CASRDTGDEQFF
TRBJ1-6 TRBV6-4 NA NA TGTGCCAGCAGTGACGGGGGGGAAAATTCACCCCTCCACTTT CASSDGGENSPLHF
TRBJ2-2 TRBV7-2 once TRBD2 TGTGCCAGCAGCCCCCGGCCCCGAGCGGGAGGAGGGACCGGGGAGCTGTTTTTT CASSPRPRAGGGTGELFF
TRBJ1-5 TRBV6-1 NA NA TGTGCCAGCAGTGAATCTTTCTATCAGCCCCAGCATTTT CASSESFYQPQHF
TRBJ2-2 TRBV5-3 NA NA TGTGCCAGAAGCCCCGGGGGCCTGAACACCGGGGAGCTGTTTTTT CARSPGGLNTGELFF
TRBJ1-2 TRBV9 NA NA TGTGCCAGCAGCGCCGGTCCCCGGCCCGAGACGACAGGTTTCTATGGCTACACCTTC CASSAGPRPETTGFYGYTF
TRBJ2-5 TRBV30 NA TRBD1 TGTGCCTGGAGCCGGACAGGCCAAGAGACCCAGTACTTC CAWSRTGQETQYF
TRBJ1-1 TRBV6-6 few NA TGTGCCAGCAGTCAGACAGCTAAAATGAACACTGAAGCTTTCTTT CASSQTAKMNTEAFF
TRBJ1-1 TRBV6-1 few TRBD1 TGTGCCAGCAGTGCCAGGGACAGGGGAGTGTTCATGAACACTGAAGCTTTCTTT CASSARDRGVFMNTEAFF
TRBJ1-3 TRBV20-1 NA NA TGCAGTGCTAGTTGGGGCAGGGAAAGAGCTGGAAACACCATATATTTT CSASWGRERAGNTIYF
TRBJ2-7 TRBV2 few NA TGTGCCAGCAGGACTAATCAGGGATCCTACGAGCAGTACTTC CASRTNQGSYEQYF
TRBJ2-2 TRBV5-1 NA TRBD1 TGCGCCAGCAGCTTGGACCAGACAGGGGGCACCGGGGAGCTGTTTTTT CASSLDQTGGTGELFF
TRBJ2-1 TRBV5-5 NA NA TGTGCCAGCAGCCCCGGACGCCTGACAAGAACCAATGAGCAGTTCTTC CASSPGRLTRTNEQFF
TRBJ1-2 TRBV13 few TRBD1 TGTGCCAGCAGCCAAACAGGGGGGAACGACTATGGCTACACCTTC CASSQTGGNDYGYTF
TRBJ2-1 TRBV28 many NA TGTGCCAGCACAAGCGGCAGGGATTACAATGAGCAGTTCTTC CASTSGRDYNEQFF
TRBJ1-1 TRBV7-2 NA TRBD1 TGTGCCAGCAGCTTAACGCCAGGGGGAATCGTTGGCACTGAAGCTTTCTTT CASSLTPGGIVGTEAFF
TRBJ1-3 TRBV6-5 NA NA TGTGCCAGCAGGGGGGTACGCGGAAACACCATATATTTT CASRGVRGNTIYF
TRBJ2-3 TRBV27 NA TRBD2 TGTGCCAGCAGTTTATCTAAAGGGCTAGCGGGGATGGATACGCAGTATTTT CASSLSKGLAGMDTQYF
TRBJ1-5 TRBV7-2 medium-sized TRBD1 TGTGCCAGCAGCGTCGACAGGGTTCCGCATCAGCCCCAGCATTTT CASSVDRVPHQPQHF
TRBJ2-3 TRBV29-1 once NA TGCAGCGTTGAAGACGGGTTGGCGTATACGCAGTATTTT CSVEDGLAYTQYF
TRBJ2-4 TRBV5-4 NA NA TGTGCCAGCAGCTTGGAAACCTTAGGAGACAACCTCCTAGCCAAAAACATTCAGTACTTC CASSLETLGDNLLAKNIQYF
TRBJ2-2 TRBV30 NA NA TGTGCCTGGAGCTTGGGACCGAACACCGGGGAGCTGTTTTTT CAWSLGPNTGELFF
TRBJ2-7 TRBV3-1/TRBV3-2 NA NA TGTGCCAGCGGTATGTCGGCAGGGAGTTACGAGCAGTACTTC CASGMSAGSYEQYF
TRBJ1-5 TRBV6-5 NA NA TGTGCCAGCATGGAGGAGCACCAGCCCCAGCATTTT CASMEEHQPQHF
TRBJ1-1 TRBV6-2/TRBV6-3 NA NA TGTGCCAGCAGTCTACGGGGGGTATTCACTGAAGCTTTCTTT CASSLRGVFTEAFF
TRBJ1-1 TRBV30 NA NA TGTGCCTGGAGTGTACGCGGTGGGGCTAACACTGAAGCTTTCTTT CAWSVRGGANTEAFF
TRBJ2-7 TRBV5-1 few TRBD1 TGCGCCAGCAGCGCGGAGGACAGGGGCTACGAGCAGTACTTC CASSAEDRGYEQYF
TRBJ2-2 TRBV29-1 NA NA TGCAGCGTTAAAGGCCCCAGTTCCGACACCGGGGAGCTGTTTTTT CSVKGPSSDTGELFF
TRBJ1-4 TRBV6-1 NA NA TGTGCCAGCAGTTCGTCTGGGGAGAGTGATGAAAAACTGTTTTTT CASSSSGESDEKLFF
TRBJ1-1 TRBV11-3 NA NA TGTGCCAGCAGCTTAGCGAGAAACACTGAAGCTTTCTTT CASSLARNTEAFF
TRBJ2-3 TRBV9 NA NA TGTGCCAGCAGCGTATCGGCTAGCACGGATACGCAGTATTTT CASSVSASTDTQYF
TRBJ2-3 TRBV7-2 NA TRBD2 TGTGCCAGCAGTCCGACTAGCGTAGGCACAGATACGCAGTATTTT CASSPTSVGTDTQYF
TRBJ2-5 TRBV7-2 NA TRBD2 TGTGCCAGCAGCTTTACTAGCGGGGGGGAGGAGACCCAGTACTTC CASSFTSGGEETQYF
TRBJ2-7 TRBV29-1 few NA TGCAGCGTTGATGCGCCAGGGGTAGGCGAGCAGTACTTC CSVDAPGVGEQYF
TRBJ1-1 TRBV18 NA NA TGTGCCAGCTCACCCCAGGGAGGGGGAACTGAAGCTTTCTTT CASSPQGGGTEAFF
TRBJ2-2 TRBV11-3 NA TRBD2 TGTGCCAGCAGCCAGCGGGGGGCGAACACCGGGGAGCTGTTTTTT CASSQRGANTGELFF
TRBJ2-7 TRBV13 NA NA TGTGCCAGCTCCCGCCCTGACGACGGGCCCGAGCAGTACTTC CASSRPDDGPEQYF
TRBJ2-3 TRBV7-3 NA TRBD2 TGTGCCAGCAGTCAGGTAGCGGGGGATACGCAGTATTTT CASSQVAGDTQYF
TRBJ2-7 TRBV4-3 large NA TGCGCCAGCAGCCAAGATATCGATGAGGCTAGCGATTCCTACGAGCAGTACTTC CASSQDIDEASDSYEQYF
TRBJ2-2 TRBV29-1 NA TRBD2 TGCAGCGTTGACGGCGGGAGAGGCACCGGGGAGCTGTTTTTT CSVDGGRGTGELFF
TRBJ2-2 TRBV27 NA NA TGTGCCCTCCCCCCTGACACACTCAACACCGGGGAGCTGTTTTTT CALPPDTLNTGELFF
TRBJ2-7 TRBV30 NA TRBD2 TGTGCCTTCGTAACTCTAGCGGGAAGATCCTACGAGCAGTACTTC CAFVTLAGRSYEQYF
TRBJ2-7 TRBV6-6 NA TRBD1 TGTGCCAGCAGTTACTCCGGGACAGGGTCCGCCGAGCAGTACTTC CASSYSGTGSAEQYF
TRBJ1-3 TRBV6-5 NA NA TGTGCCAGCAGTTTGGTGGGGAGCGGAAACACCATATATTTT CASSLVGSGNTIYF
TRBJ2-7 TRBV18 NA TRBD1 TGTGCCAGCTCACCAGGGATCGGGACAGCGACCTACGAGCAGTACTTC CASSPGIGTATYEQYF
TRBJ2-7 TRBV5-4 NA TRBD2 TGTGCCAGCAGCCGGGGACTAGCTTACGAGCAGTACTTC CASSRGLAYEQYF
TRBJ2-1 TRBV11-3 once TRBD2 TGTGCCAGCAGCTCTACCCATAGCGGGAGCTCCTACAATGAGCAGTTCTTC CASSSTHSGSSYNEQFF
TRBJ2-1 TRBV29-1 once NA TGCAGCGCCCGGGCAGGGAGAGTCTATGAGCAGTTCTTC CSARAGRVYEQFF
TRBJ2-1 TRBV4-1 NA NA TGCGCCAGCAGCCAAGGGGCCCACTACAATGAGCAGTTCTTC CASSQGAHYNEQFF
TRBJ1-3 TRBV6-2/TRBV6-3 NA NA TGTGCCAGCAGTCCGCGGGCCATTCGGGACACCATATATTTT CASSPRAIRDTIYF